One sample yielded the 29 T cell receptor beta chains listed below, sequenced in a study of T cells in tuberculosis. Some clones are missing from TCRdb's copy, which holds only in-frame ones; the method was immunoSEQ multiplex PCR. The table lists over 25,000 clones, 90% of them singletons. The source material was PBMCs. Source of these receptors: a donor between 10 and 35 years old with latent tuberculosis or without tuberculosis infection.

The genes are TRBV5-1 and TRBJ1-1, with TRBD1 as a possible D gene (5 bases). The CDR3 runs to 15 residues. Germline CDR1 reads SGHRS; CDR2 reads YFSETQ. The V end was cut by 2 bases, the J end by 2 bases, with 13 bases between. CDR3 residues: CASSFGGELNTEAFF. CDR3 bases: TGCGCCAGCAGCTTTGGGGGGGAATTAAACACTGAAGCTTTCTTT.

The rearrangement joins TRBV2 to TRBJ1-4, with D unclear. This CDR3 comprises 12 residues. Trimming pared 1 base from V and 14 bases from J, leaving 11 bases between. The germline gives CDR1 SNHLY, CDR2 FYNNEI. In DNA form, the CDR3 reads TGTGCCAGCAGTGAAGGGGCGATTTTGCTGTTTTTT. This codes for CASSEGAILLFF.

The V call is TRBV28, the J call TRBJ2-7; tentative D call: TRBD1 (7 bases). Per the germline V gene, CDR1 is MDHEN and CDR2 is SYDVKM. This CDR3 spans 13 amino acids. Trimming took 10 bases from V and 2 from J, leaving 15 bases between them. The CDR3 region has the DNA TGTGCCACTTCCGGAGGGGGCACCTACGAGCAGTACTTC. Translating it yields CATSGGGTYEQYF.

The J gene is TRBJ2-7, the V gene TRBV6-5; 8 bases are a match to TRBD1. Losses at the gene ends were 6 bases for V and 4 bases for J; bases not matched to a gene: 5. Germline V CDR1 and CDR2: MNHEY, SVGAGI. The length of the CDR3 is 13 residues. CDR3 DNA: TGTGCCAGCAGCCCGGACAGGGCTTACGAGCAGTACTTC. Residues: CASSPDRAYEQYF.

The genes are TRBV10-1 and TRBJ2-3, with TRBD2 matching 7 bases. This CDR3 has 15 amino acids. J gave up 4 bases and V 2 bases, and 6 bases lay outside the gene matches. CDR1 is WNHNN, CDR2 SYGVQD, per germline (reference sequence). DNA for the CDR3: TGCGCCAGCAGTGAGGAGACTAGCTGGTCAGATACGCAGTATTTT. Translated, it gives CASSEETSWSDTQYF.

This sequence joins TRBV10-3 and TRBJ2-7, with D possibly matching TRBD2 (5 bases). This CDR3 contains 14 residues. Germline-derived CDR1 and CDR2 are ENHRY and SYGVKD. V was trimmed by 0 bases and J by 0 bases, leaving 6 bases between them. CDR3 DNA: TGTGCCATCAGTGAGTCGAGGGCCTCCTACGAGCAGTACTTC. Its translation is CAISESRASYEQYF.

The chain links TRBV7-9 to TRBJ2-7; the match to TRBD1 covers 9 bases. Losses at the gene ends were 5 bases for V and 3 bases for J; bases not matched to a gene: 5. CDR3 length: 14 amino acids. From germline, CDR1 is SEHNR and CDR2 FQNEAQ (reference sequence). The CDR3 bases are TGTGCCAGCAGCACAGGACAGGGGAACTACGAGCAGTACTTC. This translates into CASSTGQGNYEQYF.

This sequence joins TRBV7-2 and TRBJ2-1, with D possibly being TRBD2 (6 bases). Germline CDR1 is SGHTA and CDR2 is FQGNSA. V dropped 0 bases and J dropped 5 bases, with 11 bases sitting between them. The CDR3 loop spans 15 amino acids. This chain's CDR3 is CASSLAAGANNEQFF. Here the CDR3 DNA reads TGTGCCAGCAGCTTAGCAGCGGGCGCTAACAATGAGCAGTTCTTC.

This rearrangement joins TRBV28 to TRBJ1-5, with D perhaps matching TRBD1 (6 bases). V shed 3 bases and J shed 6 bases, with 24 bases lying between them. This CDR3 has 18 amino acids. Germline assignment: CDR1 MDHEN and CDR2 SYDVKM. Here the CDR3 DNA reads TGTGCCAGCAGTTTGGGGGCCCTACGAACAGGGAAAGGTCAGCCCCAGCATTTT. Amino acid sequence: CASSLGALRTGKGQPQHF.

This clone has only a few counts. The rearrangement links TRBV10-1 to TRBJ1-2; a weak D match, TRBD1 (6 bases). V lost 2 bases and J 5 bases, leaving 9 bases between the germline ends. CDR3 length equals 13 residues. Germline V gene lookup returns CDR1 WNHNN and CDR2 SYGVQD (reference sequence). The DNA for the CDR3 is TGCGCCAGCAGTGAGACAGGGTCGTATGGCTACACCTTC. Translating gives CASSETGSYGYTF.

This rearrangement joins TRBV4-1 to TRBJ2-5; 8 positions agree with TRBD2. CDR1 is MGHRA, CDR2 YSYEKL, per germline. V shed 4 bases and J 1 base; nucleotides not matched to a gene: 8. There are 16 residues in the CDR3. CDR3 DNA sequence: TGCGCCAGCAGCCCAGGACTAGCTGGGGTCCAAGAGACCCAGTACTTC. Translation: CASSPGLAGVQETQYF.

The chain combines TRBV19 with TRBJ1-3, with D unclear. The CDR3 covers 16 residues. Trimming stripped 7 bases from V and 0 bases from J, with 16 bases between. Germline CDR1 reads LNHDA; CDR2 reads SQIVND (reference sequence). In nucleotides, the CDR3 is TGTGCCAGTAAGATTGGCGGAGACTTCTCTGGAAACACCATATATTTT. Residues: CASKIGGDFSGNTIYF.

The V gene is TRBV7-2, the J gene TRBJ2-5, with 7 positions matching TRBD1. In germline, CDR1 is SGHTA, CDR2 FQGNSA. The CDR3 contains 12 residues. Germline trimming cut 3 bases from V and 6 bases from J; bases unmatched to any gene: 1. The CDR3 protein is CASSLGQQTQYF. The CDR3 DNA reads TGTGCCAGCAGCTTGGGACAGCAGACCCAGTACTTC.

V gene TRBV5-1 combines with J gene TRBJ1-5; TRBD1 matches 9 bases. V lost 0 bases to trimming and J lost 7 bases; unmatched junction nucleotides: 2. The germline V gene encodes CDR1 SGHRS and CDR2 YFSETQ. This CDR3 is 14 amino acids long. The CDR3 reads CASSLGQGVQPQHF. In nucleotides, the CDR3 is TGCGCCAGCAGCTTGGGACAGGGGGTACAGCCCCAGCATTTT.

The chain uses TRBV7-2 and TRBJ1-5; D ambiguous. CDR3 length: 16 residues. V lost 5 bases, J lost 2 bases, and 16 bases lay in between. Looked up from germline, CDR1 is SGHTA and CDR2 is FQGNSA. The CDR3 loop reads CASSPREGKGNQPQHF. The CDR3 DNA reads TGTGCCAGCAGCCCTAGAGAAGGCAAGGGCAATCAGCCCCAGCATTTT.

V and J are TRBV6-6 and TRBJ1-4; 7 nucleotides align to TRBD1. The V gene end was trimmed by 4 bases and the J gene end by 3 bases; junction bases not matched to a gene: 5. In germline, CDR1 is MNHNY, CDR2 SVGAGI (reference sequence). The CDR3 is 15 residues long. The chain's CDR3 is CASSLKGAPNEKLFF. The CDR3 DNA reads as TGTGCCAGCAGTTTAAAGGGGGCGCCTAATGAAAAACTGTTTTTT.

CDR3 DNA: TGTGCCAGCAGCTTAGCGGGGGGACACACCGGGGAGCTGTTTTTT. Translating it yields CASSLAGGHTGELFF. The chain recombines TRBV7-6 with TRBJ2-2; D might be TRBD2 (6 bases). V was cut by 0 bases and J by 3 bases, with 8 bases left in between. Germline V gene lookup returns CDR1 SGHVS and CDR2 FNYEAQ. The CDR3 has 15 amino acids.

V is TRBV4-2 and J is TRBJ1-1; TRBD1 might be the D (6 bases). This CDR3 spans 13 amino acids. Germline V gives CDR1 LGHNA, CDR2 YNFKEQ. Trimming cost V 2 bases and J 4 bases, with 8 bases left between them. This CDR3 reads CASSQTRGTEAFF. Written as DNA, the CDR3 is TGTGCCAGCAGCCAAACCAGGGGCACTGAAGCTTTCTTT.

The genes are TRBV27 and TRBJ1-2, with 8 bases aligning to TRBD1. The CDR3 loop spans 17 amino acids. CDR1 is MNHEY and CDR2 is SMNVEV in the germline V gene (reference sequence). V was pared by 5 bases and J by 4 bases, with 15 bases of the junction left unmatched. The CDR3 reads CASSPRDGTGIFYGYTF. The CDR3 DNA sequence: TGTGCCAGCAGTCCCCGGGACGGGACAGGTATCTTCTATGGCTACACCTTC.

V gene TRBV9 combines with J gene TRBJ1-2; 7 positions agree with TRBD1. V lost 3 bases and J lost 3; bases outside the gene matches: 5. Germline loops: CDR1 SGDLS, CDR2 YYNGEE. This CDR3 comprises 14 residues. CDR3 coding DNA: TGTGCCAGCAGCGCCGCTACAGGGGACTATGGCTACACCTTC. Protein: CASSAATGDYGYTF.

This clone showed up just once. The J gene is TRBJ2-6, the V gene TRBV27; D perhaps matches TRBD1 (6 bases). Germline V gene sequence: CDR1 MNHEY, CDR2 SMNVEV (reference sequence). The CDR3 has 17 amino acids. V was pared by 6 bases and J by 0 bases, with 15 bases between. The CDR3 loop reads CASSQGHLISGANVLTF. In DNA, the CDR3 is TGTGCCAGCAGCCAGGGACACTTGATCTCTGGGGCCAACGTCCTGACTTTC.

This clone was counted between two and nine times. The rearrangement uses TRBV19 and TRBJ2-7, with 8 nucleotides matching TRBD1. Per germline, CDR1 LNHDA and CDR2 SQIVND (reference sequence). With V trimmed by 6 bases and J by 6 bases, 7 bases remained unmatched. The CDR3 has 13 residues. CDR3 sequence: CASSPDRAGEQYF. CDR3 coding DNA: TGTGCCAGTAGCCCGGACAGGGCGGGCGAGCAGTACTTC.

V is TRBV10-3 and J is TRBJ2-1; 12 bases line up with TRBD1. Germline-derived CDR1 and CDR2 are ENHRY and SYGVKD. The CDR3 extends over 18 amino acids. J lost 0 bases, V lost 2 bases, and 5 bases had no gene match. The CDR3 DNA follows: TGTGCCATCAGTGAGGGGACAGGGGGCAGTAGCTCCTACAATGAGCAGTTCTTC. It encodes CAISEGTGGSSSYNEQFF.

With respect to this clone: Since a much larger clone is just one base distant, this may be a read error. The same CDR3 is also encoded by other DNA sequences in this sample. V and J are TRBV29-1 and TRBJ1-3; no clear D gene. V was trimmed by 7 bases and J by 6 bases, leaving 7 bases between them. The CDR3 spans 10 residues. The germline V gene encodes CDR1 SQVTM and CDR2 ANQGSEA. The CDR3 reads CSAGENTIYF. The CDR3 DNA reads TGCAGCGCCGGGGAAAACACCATATATTTT.

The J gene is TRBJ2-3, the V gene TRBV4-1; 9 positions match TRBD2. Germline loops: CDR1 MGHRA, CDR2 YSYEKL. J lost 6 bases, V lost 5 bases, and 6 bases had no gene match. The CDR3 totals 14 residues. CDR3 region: CASSSIAGVDTQYF. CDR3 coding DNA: TGCGCCAGCAGCTCCATAGCGGGGGTGGATACGCAGTATTTT.

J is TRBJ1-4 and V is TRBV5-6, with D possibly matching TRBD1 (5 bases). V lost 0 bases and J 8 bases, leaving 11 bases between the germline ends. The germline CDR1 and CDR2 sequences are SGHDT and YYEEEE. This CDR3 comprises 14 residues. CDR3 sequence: CASSLDGAREKLFF. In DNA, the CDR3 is TGTGCCAGCAGCTTGGATGGGGCACGGGAAAAACTGTTTTTT.

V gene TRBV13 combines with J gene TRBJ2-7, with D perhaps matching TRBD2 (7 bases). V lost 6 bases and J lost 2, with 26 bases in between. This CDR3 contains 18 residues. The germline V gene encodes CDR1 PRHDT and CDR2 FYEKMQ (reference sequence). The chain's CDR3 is CASSHRTPTGGETYEQYF. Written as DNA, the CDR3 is TGTGCCAGCAGTCACCGAACGCCCACGGGGGGCGAAACCTACGAGCAGTACTTC.

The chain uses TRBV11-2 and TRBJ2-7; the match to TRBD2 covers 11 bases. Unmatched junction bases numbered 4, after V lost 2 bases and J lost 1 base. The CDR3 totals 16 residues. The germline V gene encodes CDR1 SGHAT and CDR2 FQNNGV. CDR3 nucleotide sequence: TGTGCCAGCAGCTTACCTAGCGGGGGGCCTTCCTACGAGCAGTACTTC. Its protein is CASSLPSGGPSYEQYF. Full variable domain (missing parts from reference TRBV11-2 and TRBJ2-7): EAGVAQSPRYKIIEKRQSVAFWCNPISGHATLYWYQQILGQGPKLLIQFQNNGVVDDSQLPKDRFSAERLKGVDSTLKIQPAKLEDSAVYLCASSLPSGGPSYEQYFGPGTRLTVT.

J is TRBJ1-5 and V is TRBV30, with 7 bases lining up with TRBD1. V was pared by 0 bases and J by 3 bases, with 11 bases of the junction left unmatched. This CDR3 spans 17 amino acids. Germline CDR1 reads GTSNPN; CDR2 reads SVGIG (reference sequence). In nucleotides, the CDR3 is TGTGCCTGGAGTGTACTAGGGAGACAGGGTTTCAATCAGCCCCAGCATTTT. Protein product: CAWSVLGRQGFNQPQHF.